This TCR beta chain was sequenced in a study of shared clonotypes between healthy human individuals. TCRdb keeps only in-frame clones here, not all; method: immunoSEQ multiplex PCR. Found here are about 2.4 million clones, approximately 93% of them singletons; the top ten hold approximately 0.35%. This clone was counted a few times. The CDR3 is made up of 12 amino acids. V shed 5 bases, J shed 10 bases, and the junction held 6 bases outside the gene matches. From germline, CDR1 is MDHEN and CDR2 SYDVKM. The TCR originated in a man aged 18 to 35 in good health. Some clones in this sample may be carry-over from other donors' samples. This rearrangement joins TRBV28 to TRBJ1-1, with TRBD1 identical over 8 bases. Sequencing was carried out using naive CD4+ T cells from PBMCs. This sample's subset: CD45RA+ positively selected. CDR3 DNA sequence: TGTGCCAGCAGTCGCCTGACAGGGGCAGCTTTCTTT. This codes for CASSRLTGAAFF.